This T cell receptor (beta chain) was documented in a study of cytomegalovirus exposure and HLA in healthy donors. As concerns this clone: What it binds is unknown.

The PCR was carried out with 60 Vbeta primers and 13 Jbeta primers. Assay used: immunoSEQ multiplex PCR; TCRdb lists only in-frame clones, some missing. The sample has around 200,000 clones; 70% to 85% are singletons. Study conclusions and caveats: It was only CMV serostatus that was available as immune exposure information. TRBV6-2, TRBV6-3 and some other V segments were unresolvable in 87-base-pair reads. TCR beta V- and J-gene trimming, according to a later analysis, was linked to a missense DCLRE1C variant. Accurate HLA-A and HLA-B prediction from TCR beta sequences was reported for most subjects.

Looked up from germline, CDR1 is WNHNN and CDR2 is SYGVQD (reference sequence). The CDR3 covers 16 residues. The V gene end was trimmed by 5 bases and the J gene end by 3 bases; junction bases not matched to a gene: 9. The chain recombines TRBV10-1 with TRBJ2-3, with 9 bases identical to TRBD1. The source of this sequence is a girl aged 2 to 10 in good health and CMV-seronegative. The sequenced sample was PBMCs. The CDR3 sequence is CASSSDRGGKTDTQYF. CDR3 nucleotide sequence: TGCGCCAGCAGTTCGGACAGGGGAGGAAAGACAGATACGCAGTATTTT.